A single T cell receptor (beta chain) is shown here with its context. Its antigen has not been determined. Base qualities were left out, and no much larger clone turns up one base away. The library was produced with the immunoSEQ multiplex PCR assay. TCRdb mirrors the immuneACCESS table, restricted to in-frame sequences. Some clones are absent from its copies; in checked studies, under half trace to an unresolved V gene, and the reason for the others is unknown. The sample includes some 110,000 clones, with 75% to 80% observed a single time. The ten top clones hold 4.5% to 6.5% of the sample. This sample is part of a study of radiotherapy plus CTLA-4 blockade in lung cancer listed by TCRdb under 2018. For context, the study as a whole: Among enrolled patients, about 19% had an objective response and 31% reached disease control.

In this study, focal radiation therapy paired with CTLA-4 blockade (ipilimumab) was tested in patients who had chemo-refractory metastatic non-small-cell lung cancer. Findings and caveats that apply to the study as a whole: After treatment with radiotherapy and ipilimumab, TCR clones that came from tumors expanded in the peripheral blood. Increased serum interferon-beta after radiation, together with early dynamic changes in blood T cell clones, were reported to be the strongest predictors of response.

The input for sequencing was peripheral blood, taken from a patient treated with radiotherapy plus ipilimumab. The receptor was derived from a human donor with non-small cell lung cancer who had a partial response to radiotherapy plus ipilimumab.

The CDR3 corresponds to CASSPEYGSYNEQFF. The bases read TGTGCCAGCAGCCCCGAGTATGGCTCCTACAATGAGCAGTTCTTC. The receptor chain draws on TRBV11-3 and TRBJ2-1; a confident D gene designation cannot be given. Reading from cysteine to phenylalanine, the CDR3 counts 15 amino acids. The read is trimmed to its CDR3 DNA, 45 bases read in frame from base 1. V and J lose 5 bases and 0 bases, and a span of 11 bases separates them. CDR1 and CDR2 (SGHNT, YENEEA) derive from the germline V gene.